This record covers a single TCR beta chain. This record belongs to a study of shared clonotypes between healthy human individuals. Across the whole study: CD4 naive and CD4 memory each took three plates per donor, while CD8 naive took two and CD8 memory one.

For every subset, genomic DNA was evenly distributed across several immunoSEQ plates. Clones were sequenced by immunoSEQ multiplex PCR, and TCRdb holds only the in-frame ones, with some missing. Of millions of clones listed, roughly 93% are singletons. This CDR3 spans 14 amino acids. Germline V gene lookup returns CDR1 MDHEN and CDR2 SYDVKM. The V gene lost 4 bases and the J gene lost 5 bases, with 14 bases spanning the gap. Sequencing input: naive CD4+ T cells from PBMCs. As for subset: CD45RA+ positively selected. The TCR sequence derives from a man younger than 35 in good health. Some clones in this sample may be carry-over from other donors' samples. The J gene is TRBJ2-5, the V gene TRBV28, with D unresolved. The CDR3 loop is CASSSKTLWETQYF. In DNA form, the CDR3 reads TGTGCCAGCAGTTCCAAGACACTGTGGGAGACCCAGTACTTC.